These 21 T cell receptor beta chains came from one sample sequenced in a study of identical twins. One entry per CDR3 protein results from TCRdb running MiXCR on the 5' RACE reads. The repertoire has hundreds of thousands of distinct CDR3 sequences, around 7.4% of them found once; the top ten carry less than 2%. These data were likewise used in another study, on yellow fever vaccine responses in identical twins.

The sequenced sample was PBMCs. These receptors originate from a woman under 30 in good health.

This clonotype was observed a few times. J is TRBJ2-5 and V is TRBV15; D is possibly TRBD1 or TRBD2 (5 bases each). The CDR3 runs 15 residues. V shed 0 bases and J shed 5 bases, with 13 bases lying between them. From germline, CDR1 is LNHNV and CDR2 YYDKDF (reference sequence). The CDR3 is CATSRDDPGRETQYF. CDR3 in DNA: TGTGCCACCAGCAGAGATGATCCGGGGCGGGAGACCCAGTACTTC.

There are a few counts of this clonotype. The rearrangement joins TRBV29-1 to TRBJ2-4, with 8 bases matching TRBD2. The germline gives CDR1 SQVTM, CDR2 ANQGSEA. Trimming took 0 bases from V and 3 from J; bases not matched to a gene: 7. The CDR3 has 16 residues. CDR3 DNA sequence: TGCAGCGTTGAAGATATCGGGGGGGAGAACAAAAACATTCAGTACTTC. This gives the protein CSVEDIGGENKNIQYF.

This clonotype showed up many times. The chain carries TRBV28 and TRBJ2-2; 10 nucleotides agree with TRBD2. The V gene's germline CDR1 is MDHEN and CDR2 SYDVKM. Trimming at V came to 2 bases and at J to 4 bases, leaving 1 base not matched to a gene. CDR3 size: 15 residues. The CDR3: CASSLLAGATGELFF. The CDR3 region has the DNA TGTGCCAGCAGTTTACTAGCGGGGGCCACCGGGGAGCTGTTTTTT.

The chain employs TRBV7-9 and TRBJ2-1; D gene uncertain. Trimming shortened V by 3 bases and J by 8 bases, and 14 bases separated the two germline ends. Germline V gene lookup returns CDR1 SEHNR and CDR2 FQNEAQ (reference sequence). The CDR3 is 14 amino acids. CDR3 sequence: CASSLEPIHDEQFF. The CDR3 DNA follows: TGTGCCAGCAGCTTGGAACCCATTCACGATGAGCAGTTCTTC.

In its sample, this clonotype was seen many times. The rearrangement uses TRBV12-3 or TRBV12-4 and TRBJ1-1; D not resolved. V dropped 1 base and J dropped 4 bases, with 16 bases sitting between them. The CDR3 extends over 16 amino acids. This CDR3 reads CASSLGARRPLTEAFF. CDR3 sequence (DNA): TGTGCCAGCAGTTTAGGTGCGCGACGGCCTCTCACTGAAGCTTTCTTT.

In its sample, this clonotype was seen once. V is TRBV18 and J is TRBJ2-3; D uncertain. This CDR3 has 14 residues. V gave up 4 bases and J gave up 0 bases, with 8 bases separating them. The germline V gene encodes CDR1 KGHSH and CDR2 LQKENI. The CDR3 DNA reads TGTGCCAGCTCACAACAGAGTAGCACAGATACGCAGTATTTT. Its translation: CASSQQSSTDTQYF.

This clonotype was seen ten or more times. The chain has TRBV28 and TRBJ2-3; maybe TRBD1 (5 bases). This CDR3 is 16 amino acids long. Germline assignment: CDR1 MDHEN and CDR2 SYDVKM. V lost 1 base and J lost 3, with 14 bases in between. DNA of the CDR3: TGTGCCAGCAGTTTATTTCAGGGTTTGGAGACAGATACGCAGTATTTT. It translates to CASSLFQGLETDTQYF. The full variable domain, with the rest looked up from reference TRBV28 and TRBJ2-3, is DVKVTQSSRYLVKRTGEKVFLECVQDMDHENMFWYRQDPGLGLRLIYFSYDVKMKEKGDIPEGYSVSREKKERFSLILESASTNQTSMYLCASSLFQGLETDTQYFGPGTRLTVL.

The rearrangement joins TRBV29-1 to TRBJ2-3; the D is unclear. The CDR3 totals 13 residues. Per the germline V gene, CDR1 is SQVTM and CDR2 is ANQGSEA. The V end lost 5 bases, the J end lost 0 bases, and 9 bases lay between the germline ends. Here the CDR3 reads CSVPEASTDTQYF. The DNA of the CDR3 is TGCAGCGTTCCCGAAGCTAGCACAGATACGCAGTATTTT.

This clonotype was seen more than once but under ten times. The V gene is TRBV20-1, the J gene TRBJ2-3; 7 bases fit TRBD2. J gave up 0 bases and V 1 base, and 1 base lay outside the gene matches. This CDR3 has 14 residues. Germline V gene sequence: CDR1 DFQATT, CDR2 SNEGSKA (reference sequence). CDR3 in DNA: TGCAGTGCTAGAGCGGGACTAAGCACAGATACGCAGTATTTT. Translating gives CSARAGLSTDTQYF.

V usage is TRBV5-5 and J usage is TRBJ2-1; 14 bases fit TRBD2. CDR1 and CDR2 (germline): SGHKS, YYEKEE (reference sequence). The J segment lost 3 bases and the V segment lost 4 bases, leaving 6 bases of the junction unmatched. This CDR3 region has 17 residues. The CDR3 DNA sequence: TGTGCCAGCAGCCCGGGACTAGCGGGAGCACTCTACAATGAGCAGTTCTTC. Translated: CASSPGLAGALYNEQFF. Looking up the rest from reference TRBV5-5 and TRBJ2-1 gives the full variable domain: DAGVTQSPTHLIKTRGQQVTLRCSPISGHKSVSWYQQVLGQGPQFIFQYYEKEERGRGNFPDRFSARQFPNYSSELNVNALLLGDSALYLCASSPGLAGALYNEQFFGPGTRLTVL.

This clonotype has just a few counts. This chain links TRBV24-1 with TRBJ2-7, with TRBD2 as a possible D gene (5 bases). From germline, CDR1 is KGHDR and CDR2 SFDVKD. This CDR3 has 15 amino acids. Trimming removed 3 bases from V and 0 bases from J, with 11 bases in between. The DNA for the CDR3 is TGTGCCACCAGTGATGGAGGCCTGAGCTCCTACGAGCAGTACTTC. Its translation is CATSDGGLSSYEQYF.

This rearrangement joins TRBV6-5 to TRBJ2-7, with 8 bases that match TRBD2. Per the germline V gene, CDR1 is MNHEY and CDR2 is SVGAGI. J lost 7 bases, V lost 2 bases, and 13 bases had no gene match. The CDR3 loop spans 16 amino acids. The CDR3 nucleotides are TGTGCCAGCAGTTACATCGCGGGGGGAGGCCCTCGGGAGCAGTACTTC. Protein: CASSYIAGGGPREQYF.

At least ten counts were recorded for this clonotype. This chain uses TRBV7-2 with TRBJ2-7; 14 nucleotides line up with TRBD2. J gave up 4 bases and V 5 bases, and 7 bases lay outside the gene matches. Germline V lookup: CDR1 SGHTA, CDR2 FQGNSA. There are 16 residues in the CDR3. The CDR3 is CASSPGTSGRKYEQYF. CDR3 sequence (DNA): TGTGCCAGCAGCCCTGGGACTAGCGGGAGAAAATACGAGCAGTACTTC.

The table lists this clonotype with a few counts. This chain uses TRBV2 with TRBJ2-2; D uncertain. This CDR3 is 15 amino acids long. V was pared by 1 base and J by 8 bases, with 14 bases between. Germline CDR1 and CDR2: SNHLY and FYNNEI. The CDR3 loop is CASSEEVREMGELFF. CDR3 in DNA: TGTGCCAGCAGTGAAGAAGTCCGAGAGATGGGGGAGCTGTTTTTT.

This clonotype turned up a few times. The chain combines TRBV28 with TRBJ1-1; D is uncertain. The CDR3 is 14 residues long. Deletions cut 3 bases from V and 1 base from J, with 9 bases between. Germline CDR1 is MDHEN and CDR2 is SYDVKM. DNA for the CDR3: TGTGCCAGCAGTTTCGGTCGGAAGAACACTGAAGCTTTCTTT. It is translated as CASSFGRKNTEAFF.

In its sample, this clonotype was seen many times. The genes are TRBV7-6 and TRBJ2-1, with 11 bases matching TRBD2. The germline V gene encodes CDR1 SGHVS and CDR2 FNYEAQ. This CDR3 has 20 amino acids. V shed 5 bases, J shed 0 bases, and the junction held 15 bases outside the gene matches. The CDR3 region has the DNA TGTGCCAGCAGCCTCCGAGGCCCGACTAGCGGGGTGAGCTCCTACAATGAGCAGTTCTTC. Translating gives CASSLRGPTSGVSSYNEQFF.

This clonotype has more than one count but fewer than ten. This sequence joins TRBV6-2 or TRBV6-3 and TRBJ2-1; D tentatively reads TRBD1 or TRBD2 (5 bases each). The V end lost 4 bases, the J end lost 8 bases, and 21 bases lay between the germline ends. Germline CDR1 reads MNHEY; CDR2 reads SVGEGT. This CDR3 contains 16 residues. CDR3: CASSSVLGEGLDEQFF. The CDR3 DNA reads as TGTGCCAGCAGTTCCGTTTTGGGGGAAGGGCTCGATGAGCAGTTCTTC.

This clonotype was counted many times. This rearrangement joins TRBV20-1 to TRBJ1-2; D is perhaps TRBD1 (5 bases). CDR3 size: 13 residues. Germline values: CDR1 DFQATT, CDR2 SNEGSKA (reference sequence). The germline V and J ends were trimmed by 3 bases and 8 bases, with 16 bases remaining between them. The CDR3 coding sequence is TGCAGTGCTAGGATGGCAACTCGGGGCGGCTACACCTTC. Translation: CSARMATRGGYTF.

V gene TRBV27 combines with J gene TRBJ2-7; D may be TRBD1 or TRBD2 (5 bases each). Germline CDR1 reads MNHEY; CDR2 reads SMNVEV (reference sequence). This CDR3 is 15 amino acids long. V was shortened by 5 bases and J by 2 bases, with 16 bases between the two germline ends. CDR3 DNA: TGTGCCAGCAGTCCTGCTAGGGACGTAGCCTACGAGCAGTACTTC. This gives the protein CASSPARDVAYEQYF.

With regard to this clonotype: Its ends do not fully match the called genes, so a read error is possible. The chain recombines TRBV27 with TRBJ2-7; TRBD2 aligns across 13 bases. The CDR3 loop spans 16 amino acids. Looked up from germline, CDR1 is MNHEY and CDR2 is SMNVEV (reference sequence). The CDR3 DNA follows: TGTGCCAGCAGCTTGACTAGCGGGGGGAATCATTACGACCAGTACTTC. Translated: CASSLTSGGNHYDQYF.

The table lists this clonotype with a few counts. The rearrangement joins TRBV14 to TRBJ2-7; the D gene could be TRBD1 or TRBD2 (5 bases each). This CDR3 region has 13 residues. CDR1 and CDR2 from the germline V gene are SGHDN and FVKESK. With 2 bases removed from V and 4 bases from J, the gap between germline ends came to 9 bases. As DNA, the CDR3 is TGTGCCAGCAGCCAAATCGGGGCGTACGAGCAGTACGTC. Encoded protein: CASSQIGAYEQYV.